A selection of T cell receptor beta chains follows, all from one sample in a study of blood T cell repertoires in COVID-19. TCRdb's table, derived via immunoSEQ multiplex PCR, lists solely in-frame clones and lacks some. The sample has about 74,000 clones; roughly 79% are singletons. The sequenced sample was peripheral blood. Receptors were obtained from a man aged 65 to 79 with acute or convalescent COVID-19. CDR3s include the opening cysteine and the closing phenylalanine or tryptophan. Fields, in order: V gene, clone size, D gene, CDR3 length, J gene, CDR3 DNA, CDR3 protein. D genes are given only for firm matches. A clone size is listed for some rows: how often the clone was seen (once, few, many), or a class if it is expanded.

v_gene: TRBV3-1/TRBV3-2; abundance: NA; d_gene: TRBD2; len: 16; j_gene: TRBJ2-3; CDR3nt: TGTGCCAGCAGCCTCGGGACTAGCGGAAGCAAAGATACGCAGTATTTT; CDR3aa: CASSLGTSGSKDTQYF
v_gene: TRBV14; abundance: once; d_gene: TRBD1; len: 15; j_gene: TRBJ2-5; CDR3nt: TGTGCCAGCAGCCCCGCCTGGACAGGGGGAGAGACCCAGTACTTC; CDR3aa: CASSPAWTGGETQYF
v_gene: TRBV5-1; abundance: NA; d_gene: NA; len: 14; j_gene: TRBJ1-5; CDR3nt: TGCGCCAGCAGCTTGGCAGGAGCGGATCAGCCCCAGCATTTT; CDR3aa: CASSLAGADQPQHF
v_gene: TRBV7-9; abundance: NA; d_gene: TRBD2; len: 15; j_gene: TRBJ2-5; CDR3nt: TGTGCCAGCAGCTTTTGGGATAGCGGGAGTGAGACCCAGTACTTC; CDR3aa: CASSFWDSGSETQYF
v_gene: TRBV2; abundance: few; d_gene: NA; len: 15; j_gene: TRBJ1-6; CDR3nt: TGTGCCAGCAGTGAACTGGGGAGTGATAATTCACCCCTCCACTTT; CDR3aa: CASSELGSDNSPLHF
v_gene: TRBV28; abundance: NA; d_gene: TRBD2; len: 16; j_gene: TRBJ2-7; CDR3nt: TGTGCCAGCAGAACCCCCGGGGAGTCACGGGAGGTAGAGCAGTACTTC; CDR3aa: CASRTPGESREVEQYF
v_gene: TRBV10-3; abundance: NA; d_gene: TRBD1; len: 12; j_gene: TRBJ2-3; CDR3nt: TGTGCCATCGGGGACAGCTCAGATACGCAGTATTTT; CDR3aa: CAIGDSSDTQYF
v_gene: TRBV5-6; abundance: few; d_gene: TRBD2; len: 15; j_gene: TRBJ2-5; CDR3nt: TGTGCCAGCAGTCGACTAGCGGGCGTCCAAGAGACCCAGTACTTC; CDR3aa: CASSRLAGVQETQYF
v_gene: TRBV19; abundance: NA; d_gene: NA; len: 14; j_gene: TRBJ2-6; CDR3nt: TGTGCCAGTAGTATAATCGCGGGGGCCAACGTCCTGACTTTC; CDR3aa: CASSIIAGANVLTF
v_gene: TRBV18; abundance: NA; d_gene: NA; len: 15; j_gene: TRBJ1-2; CDR3nt: TGTGCCAGCTCACCACCGGAGGCACAGTTCTATGGCTACACCTTC; CDR3aa: CASSPPEAQFYGYTF
v_gene: TRBV28; abundance: NA; d_gene: NA; len: 15; j_gene: TRBJ2-7; CDR3nt: TGTGCCAGCAGCCCCCCCGGGACTTTCTCCTACGAGCAGTACTTC; CDR3aa: CASSPPGTFSYEQYF
v_gene: TRBV19; abundance: NA; d_gene: TRBD1; len: 17; j_gene: TRBJ1-1; CDR3nt: TGTGCCAGTAGTATAAGGACAGGGGTAAGATTTGGGGCTGAAGCTTTCTTT; CDR3aa: CASSIRTGVRFGAEAFF
v_gene: TRBV24-1; abundance: NA; d_gene: NA; len: 12; j_gene: TRBJ2-7; CDR3nt: TGTGCCACCAGTGATCTGGGGCACGAGCAGTACTTC; CDR3aa: CATSDLGHEQYF
v_gene: TRBV7-2; abundance: NA; d_gene: TRBD2; len: 15; j_gene: TRBJ2-7; CDR3nt: TGTGCCAGCAGCACCCAGCGGGGAGGGCCCTCCGAGCAGTACTTC; CDR3aa: CASSTQRGGPSEQYF
v_gene: TRBV28; abundance: NA; d_gene: NA; len: 16; j_gene: TRBJ1-5; CDR3nt: TGTGCCAGCAGATATGACGGGGGGGGGAGCAATCAGCCCCAGCATTTT; CDR3aa: CASRYDGGGSNQPQHF
v_gene: TRBV7-3; abundance: NA; d_gene: NA; len: 13; j_gene: TRBJ2-5; CDR3nt: TGTGCCAGCAGCTTTACTGGGGAGGAGACCCAGTACTTC; CDR3aa: CASSFTGEETQYF
v_gene: TRBV3-1/TRBV3-2; abundance: NA; d_gene: NA; len: 15; j_gene: TRBJ2-5; CDR3nt: TGTGCCAGCAGCCAAGGGCGGGGACCCGAGGCGGCCCAGTACTTC; CDR3aa: CASSQGRGPEAAQYF
v_gene: TRBV5-1; abundance: NA; d_gene: NA; len: 14; j_gene: TRBJ2-3; CDR3nt: TGCGCCAGCAGCTTGGGGTCGGGGTTAGATACGCAGTATTTT; CDR3aa: CASSLGSGLDTQYF
v_gene: TRBV2; abundance: NA; d_gene: TRBD1; len: 14; j_gene: TRBJ2-7; CDR3nt: TGTGCCAGTAGTTCCGGGACAGGGAGGTTTCAGCAGTACTTC; CDR3aa: CASSSGTGRFQQYF
v_gene: TRBV28; abundance: few; d_gene: TRBD2; len: 15; j_gene: TRBJ2-3; CDR3nt: TGTGCCAGCACCCCACGGGTAGCGGGAGGGGATACGCAGTATTTT; CDR3aa: CASTPRVAGGDTQYF
v_gene: TRBV6-5; abundance: NA; d_gene: NA; len: 12; j_gene: TRBJ1-5; CDR3nt: TGTGCCAGCAGGACAGGCAATCAGCCCCAGCATTTT; CDR3aa: CASRTGNQPQHF
v_gene: TRBV19; abundance: NA; d_gene: TRBD1; len: 16; j_gene: TRBJ2-5; CDR3nt: TGTGCCAGTAGCCTGGGACAGGGTCCCGTCCGTTGGACCCAGTACTTC; CDR3aa: CASSLGQGPVRWTQYF
v_gene: TRBV7-9; abundance: NA; d_gene: TRBD1; len: 16; j_gene: TRBJ2-2; CDR3nt: TGTGCCAGCAGCGCCCGGGACAGGGGAAACACCGGGGAGCTGTTTTTT; CDR3aa: CASSARDRGNTGELFF
v_gene: TRBV28; abundance: NA; d_gene: NA; len: 11; j_gene: TRBJ1-4; CDR3nt: TGTGCCACCGGGACTGTGGAAAAACTGTTTTTT; CDR3aa: CATGTVEKLFF
v_gene: TRBV27; abundance: NA; d_gene: NA; len: 16; j_gene: TRBJ2-3; CDR3nt: TGTGCCAGCAGTCCGATCAAACCCGGGTATACAGATACGCAGTATTTT; CDR3aa: CASSPIKPGYTDTQYF
v_gene: TRBV9; abundance: NA; d_gene: NA; len: 17; j_gene: TRBJ2-1; CDR3nt: TGTGCCAGCAGCGGAAAGGAGGAGGGAGTTGCCTACAATGAGCAGTTCTTC; CDR3aa: CASSGKEEGVAYNEQFF
v_gene: TRBV5-6; abundance: once; d_gene: NA; len: 16; j_gene: TRBJ2-2; CDR3nt: TGTGCCAGCAGCTTGGGCACCGAGCTGAACACCGGGGAGCTGTTTTTT; CDR3aa: CASSLGTELNTGELFF
v_gene: TRBV6-1; abundance: NA; d_gene: NA; len: 18; j_gene: TRBJ1-2; CDR3nt: TGTGCCAGCAGTGAAGACCGACAGACCCTAGACGGGTGGGATGGCTACACCTTC; CDR3aa: CASSEDRQTLDGWDGYTF
v_gene: TRBV5-4; abundance: NA; d_gene: NA; len: 15; j_gene: TRBJ1-4; CDR3nt: TGTGCCAGCAGCTTGGGAGGGAATGGGGATGAAAAACTGTTTTTT; CDR3aa: CASSLGGNGDEKLFF
v_gene: TRBV18; abundance: few; d_gene: NA; len: 13; j_gene: TRBJ2-1; CDR3nt: TGTGCCAGCTCACCAGAGATTTACAATGAGCAGTTCTTC; CDR3aa: CASSPEIYNEQFF
v_gene: TRBV7-3; abundance: NA; d_gene: TRBD1; len: 14; j_gene: TRBJ2-7; CDR3nt: TGTGCCAGCAGCTCAACCGGGACAGGGGGCGAGCAGTACTTC; CDR3aa: CASSSTGTGGEQYF
v_gene: TRBV19; abundance: NA; d_gene: NA; len: 13; j_gene: TRBJ2-5; CDR3nt: TGTGCCAGTAGTCCCCAGGCCCAAGAGACCCAGTACTTC; CDR3aa: CASSPQAQETQYF
v_gene: TRBV27; abundance: NA; d_gene: NA; len: 15; j_gene: TRBJ2-7; CDR3nt: TGTGCCAGCAGGCTCCAGGGGGGCTTGCAATACGAGCAGTACTTC; CDR3aa: CASRLQGGLQYEQYF
v_gene: TRBV27; abundance: NA; d_gene: NA; len: 13; j_gene: TRBJ1-1; CDR3nt: TGTGCCAGCACCCGCCGGGAAGGCACTGAAGCTTTCTTT; CDR3aa: CASTRREGTEAFF
v_gene: TRBV10-3; abundance: NA; d_gene: TRBD2; len: 16; j_gene: TRBJ2-2; CDR3nt: TGTGCCATCAGTGAGTCGAGACTAGCGGATACCGGGGAGCTGTTTTTT; CDR3aa: CAISESRLADTGELFF
v_gene: TRBV6-5; abundance: NA; d_gene: NA; len: 15; j_gene: TRBJ2-7; CDR3nt: TGTGCCAGCAGTTACCTTAGCGGCGGCTCCTACGAGCAGTACTTC; CDR3aa: CASSYLSGGSYEQYF
v_gene: TRBV3-1/TRBV3-2; abundance: NA; d_gene: NA; len: 14; j_gene: TRBJ2-1; CDR3nt: TGTGCCAGCAGCCCGTCCGGGACAACCAAAGAGCAGTTCTTC; CDR3aa: CASSPSGTTKEQFF
v_gene: TRBV7-9; abundance: few; d_gene: TRBD1; len: 17; j_gene: TRBJ1-5; CDR3nt: TGTGCCAGCACCCCTATTCCTATGACAGGGCACAATCAGCCCCAGCATTTT; CDR3aa: CASTPIPMTGHNQPQHF
v_gene: TRBV3-1/TRBV3-2; abundance: NA; d_gene: NA; len: 15; j_gene: TRBJ2-2; CDR3nt: TGTGCCAGCAGCCAAGAGGTGTCCAGCACCGGGGAGCTGTTTTTT; CDR3aa: CASSQEVSSTGELFF
v_gene: TRBV6-9; abundance: NA; d_gene: TRBD1; len: 18; j_gene: TRBJ2-5; CDR3nt: TGTGCCAGCAGTTACATCAACTTACCGGACAGGAGCCAAGAGACCCAGTACTTC; CDR3aa: CASSYINLPDRSQETQYF
v_gene: TRBV19; abundance: NA; d_gene: NA; len: 15; j_gene: TRBJ2-4; CDR3nt: TGTGCCAGTAGTATAGGGTTAGGACAGAAAAACATTCAGTACTTC; CDR3aa: CASSIGLGQKNIQYF
v_gene: TRBV24-1; abundance: NA; d_gene: NA; len: 16; j_gene: TRBJ2-1; CDR3nt: TGTGCCACCAGTGGAGAGGTGGCAGGGTCCTACAATGAGCAGTTCTTC; CDR3aa: CATSGEVAGSYNEQFF
v_gene: TRBV18; abundance: NA; d_gene: NA; len: 15; j_gene: TRBJ2-7; CDR3nt: TGTGCCAGCTCACTTTCGACAGGAACTACAGCCGAGCAGTACTTC; CDR3aa: CASSLSTGTTAEQYF
v_gene: TRBV5-1; abundance: NA; d_gene: NA; len: 16; j_gene: TRBJ2-3; CDR3nt: TGCGCCAGCCGGTACTCAAGCGGGCGCTCCTTTGATACGCAGTATTTT; CDR3aa: CASRYSSGRSFDTQYF
v_gene: TRBV10-3; abundance: NA; d_gene: NA; len: 15; j_gene: TRBJ2-7; CDR3nt: TGTGCCATCAGTGAGGGAAGAGAGGGTGACTACGAGCAGTACTTC; CDR3aa: CAISEGREGDYEQYF
v_gene: TRBV5-1; abundance: NA; d_gene: NA; len: 15; j_gene: TRBJ2-3; CDR3nt: TGCGCCAGTACAACCACAGGATGGGGCACAGATACGCAGTATTTT; CDR3aa: CASTTTGWGTDTQYF
v_gene: TRBV29-1; abundance: few; d_gene: TRBD1; len: 13; j_gene: TRBJ1-5; CDR3nt: TGCAGCGTGGGACAGGATAGCAATCAGCCCCAGCATTTT; CDR3aa: CSVGQDSNQPQHF
v_gene: TRBV19; abundance: NA; d_gene: NA; len: 17; j_gene: TRBJ1-6; CDR3nt: TGTGCCAGTGAAGGGGAACGACGGAGCTCCTATAATTCACCCCTCCACTTT; CDR3aa: CASEGERRSSYNSPLHF
v_gene: TRBV28; abundance: NA; d_gene: TRBD1; len: 17; j_gene: TRBJ2-6; CDR3nt: TGTGCCAGCGGCTTACAGGGGGCGCTTGCTGGGGCCAACGTCCTGACTTTC; CDR3aa: CASGLQGALAGANVLTF
v_gene: TRBV29-1; abundance: NA; d_gene: TRBD2; len: 14; j_gene: TRBJ2-3; CDR3nt: TGCAGCGTAGAGGAAGCGGGAGTGGGAGATACGCAGTATTTT; CDR3aa: CSVEEAGVGDTQYF
v_gene: TRBV11-2; abundance: NA; d_gene: NA; len: 15; j_gene: TRBJ2-5; CDR3nt: TGTGCCAGCAGCTCCCGGGCCGGGGTCCAAGAGACCCAGTACTTC; CDR3aa: CASSSRAGVQETQYF
v_gene: TRBV7-2; abundance: NA; d_gene: TRBD2; len: 12; j_gene: TRBJ2-3; CDR3nt: TGTGCCAGCAGCTTAGGTGGCGGGAGAGCCTATTTT; CDR3aa: CASSLGGGRAYF
v_gene: TRBV6-2/TRBV6-3; abundance: NA; d_gene: NA; len: 15; j_gene: TRBJ2-3; CDR3nt: TGTGCCAGCAGTTACGCGGGATTGGACCCAGATACGCAGTATTTT; CDR3aa: CASSYAGLDPDTQYF
v_gene: TRBV7-3; abundance: few; d_gene: NA; len: 14; j_gene: TRBJ2-3; CDR3nt: TGTGCCAGCAGCTTAACGAGCAGCACAGATACGCAGTATTTT; CDR3aa: CASSLTSSTDTQYF
v_gene: TRBV6-5; abundance: once; d_gene: TRBD1; len: 15; j_gene: TRBJ1-1; CDR3nt: TGTGCCAGCAGTTACTGGGGACAGGGTAAGACTGAAGCTTTCTTT; CDR3aa: CASSYWGQGKTEAFF
v_gene: TRBV6-5; abundance: NA; d_gene: TRBD1; len: 13; j_gene: TRBJ2-7; CDR3nt: TGTGCCAGCAGTTACCAGACAGGGAACGAGCAGTACTTC; CDR3aa: CASSYQTGNEQYF
v_gene: TRBV9; abundance: NA; d_gene: NA; len: 15; j_gene: TRBJ1-4; CDR3nt: TGTGCCAGCAGCGTAGGTGGGGGGATGGGCGAAAAACTGTTTTTT; CDR3aa: CASSVGGGMGEKLFF
v_gene: TRBV28; abundance: NA; d_gene: NA; len: 12; j_gene: TRBJ1-2; CDR3nt: TGTGCCAGCAGTTTGCAGGGATATGGCTACACCTTC; CDR3aa: CASSLQGYGYTF
v_gene: TRBV19; abundance: NA; d_gene: NA; len: 15; j_gene: TRBJ1-5; CDR3nt: TGTGCCAGTACCCTGGGGGGACTTGGCAATCAGCCCCAGCATTTT; CDR3aa: CASTLGGLGNQPQHF